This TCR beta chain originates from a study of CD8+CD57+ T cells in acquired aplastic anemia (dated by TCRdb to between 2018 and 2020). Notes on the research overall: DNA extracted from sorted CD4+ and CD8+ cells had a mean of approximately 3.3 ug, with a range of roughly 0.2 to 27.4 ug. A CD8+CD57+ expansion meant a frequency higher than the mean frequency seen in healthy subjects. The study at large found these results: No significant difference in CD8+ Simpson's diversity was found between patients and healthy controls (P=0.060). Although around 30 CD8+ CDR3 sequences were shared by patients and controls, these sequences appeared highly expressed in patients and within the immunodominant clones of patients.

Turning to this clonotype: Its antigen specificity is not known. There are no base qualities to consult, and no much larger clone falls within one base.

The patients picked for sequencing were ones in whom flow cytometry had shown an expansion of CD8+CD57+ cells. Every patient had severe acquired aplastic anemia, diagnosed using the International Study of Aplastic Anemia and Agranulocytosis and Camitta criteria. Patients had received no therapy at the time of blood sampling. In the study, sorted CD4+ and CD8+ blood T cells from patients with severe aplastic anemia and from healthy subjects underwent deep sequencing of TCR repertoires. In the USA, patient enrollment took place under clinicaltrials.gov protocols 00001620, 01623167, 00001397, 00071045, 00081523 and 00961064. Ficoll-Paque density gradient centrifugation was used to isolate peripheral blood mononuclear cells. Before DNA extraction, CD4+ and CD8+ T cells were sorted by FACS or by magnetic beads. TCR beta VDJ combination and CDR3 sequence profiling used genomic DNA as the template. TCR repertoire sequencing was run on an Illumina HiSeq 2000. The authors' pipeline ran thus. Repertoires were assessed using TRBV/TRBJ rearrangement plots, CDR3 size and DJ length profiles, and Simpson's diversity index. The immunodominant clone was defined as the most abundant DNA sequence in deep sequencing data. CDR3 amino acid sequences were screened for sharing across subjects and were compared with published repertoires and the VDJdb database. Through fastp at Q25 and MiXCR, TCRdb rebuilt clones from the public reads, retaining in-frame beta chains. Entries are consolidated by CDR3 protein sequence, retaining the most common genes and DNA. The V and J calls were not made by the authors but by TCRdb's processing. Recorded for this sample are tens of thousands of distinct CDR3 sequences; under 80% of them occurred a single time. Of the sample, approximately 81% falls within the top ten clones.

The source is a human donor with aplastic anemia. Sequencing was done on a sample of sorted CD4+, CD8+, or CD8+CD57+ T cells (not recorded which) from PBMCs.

DNA sequence: TGTGCCAGCAGCGGAAGTAGATACGAGCAGTACTTC. This encodes CASSGSRYEQYF. The chain links TRBV7-2 with TRBJ2-7, with the D gene not clear enough to name. The cysteine opens and the phenylalanine closes a CDR3 of 12 amino acids. The sequence is cut down to CDR3 DNA, 36 bases in frame from base 1. V is shortened by 5 bases, J by 4 bases, and the region joining them spans 9 bases. CDR1 and CDR2 (SGHTA, FQGNSA) derive from the germline V gene.